One and the same sample provided the 20 T cell receptor beta chains below, sequenced in a study of blood T cell repertoires in COVID-19. This table comes from immunoSEQ multiplex PCR, and its TCRdb copy is limited to in-frame clones, with some not included. The data show about 230,000 clones, 65% to 90% seen once. The sample was peripheral blood. Receptors were obtained from a woman in her forties or fifties with acute or convalescent COVID-19.

This clone was seen once. This chain links TRBV5-1 with TRBJ2-7; 12 nucleotides line up with TRBD2. The CDR3 totals 17 residues. Germline CDR1 and CDR2: SGHRS and YFSETQ. V trimming: 0 bases; J trimming: 1 base; junction bases outside the gene matches: 5. As DNA, the CDR3 is TGCGCCAGCAGCTTGGCCGGGCTAGCGGGAGGGTCCTACGAGCAGTACTTC. Protein sequence: CASSLAGLAGGSYEQYF.

In its sample, this clone was seen once. This CDR3 reads CASSRNRDRGSGELFF. CDR3 coding DNA: TGCGCCAGCAGCCGGAACCGGGACAGGGGATCCGGGGAGCTGTTTTTT. The V call is TRBV4-1, the J call TRBJ2-2; 10 bases agree with TRBD1. The CDR3 consists of 16 residues. Germline CDR1 is MGHRA and CDR2 is YSYEKL. V dropped 4 bases and J dropped 6; count of bases not matched to a gene: 8.

V gene TRBV19 combines with J gene TRBJ1-5; possible D gene TRBD1, 6 bases. V gave up 9 bases and J gave up 5 bases, with 14 bases separating them. Looked up from germline, CDR1 is LNHDA and CDR2 is SQIVND (reference sequence). This CDR3 comprises 13 residues. This CDR3 is CASRRDTDQPQHF. CDR3 sequence (DNA): TGTGCCAGCCGCCGGGACACCGATCAGCCCCAGCATTTT.

The rearrangement links TRBV24-1 to TRBJ2-3; D unclear. Germline CDR1 and CDR2: KGHDR and SFDVKD. The CDR3 length is 15 residues. Trimming took 3 bases from V and 3 from J, leaving 12 bases between them. This chain's CDR3 is CATSDPGGRTDTQYF. The DNA of the CDR3 is TGTGCCACCAGTGATCCCGGCGGCAGAACAGATACGCAGTATTTT.

This clone was counted only a few times. The chain couples TRBV15 to TRBJ2-6, with 7 bases fitting TRBD1. The CDR3 has 18 amino acids. V trimming: 8 bases; J trimming: 0 bases; junction bases outside the gene matches: 13. The germline CDR1 and CDR2 sequences are LNHNV and YYDKDF (reference sequence). CDR3 DNA sequence: TGTGCCACCCGTGGACAGGACGTAGACTACTCTGGGGCCAACGTCCTGACTTTC. This sequence encodes CATRGQDVDYSGANVLTF.

J is TRBJ2-2 and V is TRBV28; TRBD1 agrees at 9 bases. This CDR3 spans 16 amino acids. Germline values: CDR1 MDHEN, CDR2 SYDVKM. V shed 5 bases and J 3 bases; nucleotides not matched to a gene: 7. The CDR3, as DNA: TGTGCCAGCAGTCCAAGGGACAGGGAGGACACCGGGGAGCTGTTTTTT. Its translation: CASSPRDREDTGELFF.

The V gene is TRBV27, the J gene TRBJ1-2; D gene uncertain. V was shortened by 6 bases and J by 4 bases, with 9 bases between the two germline ends. The CDR3 is made up of 12 amino acids. Germline CDR1 and CDR2: MNHEY and SMNVEV (reference sequence). Here the CDR3 DNA reads TGTGCCAGCAGGCTAGGTCTCTATGGCTACACCTTC. Amino acids: CASRLGLYGYTF.

This chain uses TRBV27 with TRBJ2-2; D is uncertain. The length of the CDR3 is 14 residues. V was pared by 6 bases and J by 6 bases, with 14 bases between. CDR1 is MNHEY and CDR2 is SMNVEV in the germline V gene (reference sequence). CDR3 DNA: TGTGCCAGCAGCGCCGTTCTAGGATCCGGGGAGCTGTTTTTT. The encoded protein is CASSAVLGSGELFF.

V gene TRBV6-1 combines with J gene TRBJ2-1; TRBD2 is a possible D gene (6 bases). The germline V and J ends were trimmed by 3 bases and 3 bases, with 12 bases remaining between them. Germline V lookup: CDR1 MNHNS, CDR2 SASEGT. The CDR3 is 15 amino acids. The chain's CDR3 is CASSDVAADYNEQFF. CDR3 nucleotide sequence: TGTGCCAGCAGTGATGTAGCGGCGGACTACAATGAGCAGTTCTTC.

The chain has TRBV7-2 and TRBJ1-1; TRBD1 agrees at 7 bases. This CDR3 comprises 14 residues. Germline V lookup: CDR1 SGHTA, CDR2 FQGNSA. V dropped 4 bases and J dropped 5; count of bases not matched to a gene: 7. The CDR3 sequence: CASSSDRLRTEAFF. In DNA, the CDR3 is TGTGCCAGCAGCTCGGACAGGTTGAGGACTGAAGCTTTCTTT.

V gene TRBV20-1 combines with J gene TRBJ2-1, with D tentatively TRBD2 (7 bases). The CDR3 loop spans 14 amino acids. Trimming cost V 3 bases and J 7 bases, with 16 bases left between them. The germline V gene has CDR1 DFQATT and CDR2 SNEGSKA (reference sequence). DNA for the CDR3: TGCAGTGCTAGTCTCAGGGGAGGGGTTAATGAGCAGTTCTTC. It encodes CSASLRGGVNEQFF.

DNA for the CDR3: TGTGCCAGCAGCTTAGTAGGGGAAAATGAGCAGTTCTTC. Amino acid sequence: CASSLVGENEQFF. The chain recombines TRBV11-2 with TRBJ2-1; possible D gene TRBD1, 5 bases. The CDR3 runs to 13 residues. Trimming pared 1 base from V and 7 bases from J, leaving 8 bases between. The V gene's germline CDR1 is SGHAT and CDR2 FQNNGV. Complete variable domain (other parts from reference TRBV11-2 and TRBJ2-1): EAGVAQSPRYKIIEKRQSVAFWCNPISGHATLYWYQQILGQGPKLLIQFQNNGVVDDSQLPKDRFSAERLKGVDSTLKIQPAKLEDSAVYLCASSLVGENEQFFGPGTRLTVL.

Only one count was recorded for this clone. The chain recombines TRBV5-4 with TRBJ1-2; 8 bases fit TRBD1. This CDR3 comprises 15 residues. Germline trimming cut 0 bases from V and 8 bases from J; bases unmatched to any gene: 9. Looked up from germline, CDR1 is SGHNT and CDR2 is YYREEE (reference sequence). CDR3: CASSLAGQGRNGYTF. DNA of the CDR3: TGTGCCAGCAGCTTGGCCGGACAGGGAAGGAACGGCTACACCTTC.

The chain joins TRBV4-1 to TRBJ2-3; 12 nucleotides agree with TRBD2. V lost 1 base, J lost 4 bases, and 6 bases stayed unmatched. The CDR3 consists of 17 residues. The germline CDR1 and CDR2 sequences are MGHRA and YSYEKL. In nucleotides, the CDR3 is TGCGCCAGCAGCCAAGGGCTAGCGGGGGGGAGGGCAGATACGCAGTATTTT. Amino acids: CASSQGLAGGRADTQYF.

This chain uses TRBV7-9 with TRBJ1-2, with no clear D. This CDR3 is 15 amino acids long. The V gene lost 2 bases and the J gene lost 6 bases, with 16 bases spanning the gap. Germline CDR1 SEHNR, CDR2 FQNEAQ (reference sequence). CDR3 sequence (DNA): TGTGCCAGCAGCTTACCGGGAACGAGGCAGAATGGCTACACCTTC. This encodes CASSLPGTRQNGYTF.

The V and J genes are TRBV28 and TRBJ1-2, with 8 bases identical to TRBD1. V shed 6 bases and J 4 bases; nucleotides not matched to a gene: 4. Germline assignment: CDR1 MDHEN and CDR2 SYDVKM. CDR3 length: 13 amino acids. The DNA of the CDR3 is TGTGCCAGCAGCCCAGGGGGCGGCTATGGCTACACCTTC. Its translation is CASSPGGGYGYTF.

This clone was detected only a few times. The chain joins TRBV29-1 to TRBJ2-1; D not resolved. Germline V gene sequence: CDR1 SQVTM, CDR2 ANQGSEA. The length of the CDR3 is 13 residues. V lost 7 bases to trimming and J lost 5 bases, with 15 bases between them. The chain's CDR3 is CSGLVAQDNEQFF. Here the CDR3 DNA reads TGCAGCGGCCTTGTTGCCCAGGACAATGAGCAGTTCTTC.

The genes are TRBV24-1 and TRBJ2-5; 10 bases align to TRBD2. Trimming at V came to 6 bases and at J to 0 bases, leaving 3 bases not matched to a gene. The CDR3 length is 15 residues. Germline CDR1 and CDR2: KGHDR and SFDVKD. CDR3 in DNA: TGTGCCACCAGTCAAGCGGGGGGGGACCAAGAGACCCAGTACTTC. Amino acids: CATSQAGGDQETQYF.

In its sample, this clone was seen many times. The chain links TRBV4-1 to TRBJ2-2; TRBD2 matches at 7 bases. V lost 2 bases to trimming and J lost 5 bases; unmatched junction nucleotides: 5. Germline V lookup: CDR1 MGHRA, CDR2 YSYEKL. CDR3 length equals 15 residues. The DNA for the CDR3 is TGCGCCAGCAGCCAAACAGAAGCGGGGACCGGGGAGCTGTTTTTT. Translating it yields CASSQTEAGTGELFF.

On this clone itself: Other DNA sequences in this sample translate to the same CDR3. The gene calls are TRBV19 and TRBJ2-2; a weak D match, TRBD2 (5 bases). Germline lookup yields CDR1 LNHDA and CDR2 SQIVND (reference sequence). This CDR3 is 16 amino acids long. V was trimmed by 2 bases and J by 4 bases, leaving 14 bases between them. CDR3 DNA: TGTGCCAGTAGTATAAGGTCCGGGGTAGGCACCGGGGAGCTGTTTTTT. This codes for CASSIRSGVGTGELFF.